This TCR beta chain was sequenced in a study of technical replicates of blood from a few donors. V was clipped by 0 bases and J by 9 bases, with 12 bases between them. The CDR3 is made up of 12 amino acids. The germline V gene encodes CDR1 GTSNPN and CDR2 SVGIG (reference sequence). Libraries were prepared by immunoSEQ multiplex PCR; TCRdb keeps only in-frame clonotypes and omits some of them. The sample comprises about 66,000 clones, around 97% of which are singletons, and 0.2% to 0.3% rests with the top ten. The sample comprised T cells isolated from PBMCs. The chain employs TRBV30 and TRBJ2-7, with D possibly matching TRBD2 (6 bases). The receptor comes from a human donor in good health. The chain's CDR3 is CAWSVAGYGQYF. In DNA, the CDR3 is TGTGCCTGGAGTGTAGCGGGTTATGGGCAGTACTTC. Based on the CDR3 plus reference TRBV30 and TRBJ2-7, the full variable domain is SQTIHQWPATLVQPVGSPLSLECTVEGTSNPNLYWYRQAAGRGLQLLFYSVGIGQISSEVPQNLSASRPQDRQFILSSKKLLLSDSGFYLCAWSVAGYGQYFGPGTRLTVT.